This TCR beta chain was sequenced for a study of early T cells in non-severe SARS-CoV-2 infection. In the study overall: It was bulk RNA from unsorted whole blood that was sequenced, and the chains were unpaired.

Trimming at V came to 8 bases and at J to 4 bases, leaving 10 bases not matched to a gene. This CDR3 has 14 residues. CDR1 is SQVTM and CDR2 is ANQGSEA in the germline V gene. Individual cDNA molecules received unique molecular identifiers during library preparation. MiXCR, run by TCRdb on the 5' RACE reads, gives a single entry per CDR3 protein. The sample holds 50,000 to 60,000 distinct CDR3 sequences, around 13% seen once. This clonotype was obtained from an adult who was a healthcare worker with PCR-confirmed SARS-CoV-2 infection or an uninfected control (not recorded which). This rearrangement joins TRBV29-1 to TRBJ1-1, with 10 bases that match TRBD1. The specimen was whole blood. CDR3 sequence: CSFRQGAAGTEAFF. Here the CDR3 DNA reads TGCAGCTTCCGACAGGGGGCTGCGGGCACTGAAGCTTTCTTT.